The clone carrying this TCR beta chain showed up many times. Its antigen remains unidentified. The data were obtained in a study of neurological immune-mediated disorders. Findings and caveats of the study: Expanded clones shared no identical CDR3 amino acid sequences across subjects, which suggested private TCR-beta repertoires in all groups. The study found the most TCR clonal expansion in HTLV-1-associated myelopathy and the least in multiple sclerosis, below healthy controls.

CDR3 length: 14 amino acids. Germline CDR1 reads DFQATT; CDR2 reads SNEGSKA (reference sequence). Trimming pared 1 base from V and 3 bases from J, leaving 12 bases between. Via MiXCR, TCRdb re-called the 5' RACE reads, giving one row per CDR3 protein. The sample lists about 50,000 distinct CDR3 sequences; roughly 17% were seen once. Sequencing was carried out using PBMCs. This sequence originates from a man in his sixties in good health. The V call is TRBV20-1, the J call TRBJ1-1, with a tentative D call TRBD1 (5 bases). CDR3 in amino acids: CSARAPGRYTEAFF. CDR3 nucleotides: TGCAGTGCTAGAGCCCCGGGGCGGTACACTGAAGCTTTCTTT.